The source of this T cell receptor beta chain is a study of blood T cell repertoires in COVID-19 (dated by TCRdb to 2020 to 2022). In terms of the full investigation: The collaborator samples originated in the United States, Italy and Spain and spanned the acute and convalescent phases of COVID-19. The samples were drawn from the first 160 participants of the ongoing ImmuneRACE study and from 1,254 subjects provided by 6 global collaborators. The repertoires were released in a freely available public database intended as a resource for research on the immune response to SARS-CoV-2. Where available, HLA class I and class II types were taken from metadata supplied by the sample provider and were not determined by assay-based typing. Nearly every sample came with metadata listing a de-identified subject ID, COVID-19 status, age in years and sex. Deeply sampled blood TCRbeta repertoires from subjects exposed to, actively infected with, or recovered from COVID-19 were included in the dataset. The material from the prospective study consisted of cDNA or gDNA derived from T cells, B-cell-depleted T cells, or PBMCs.

Whole blood was collected in K2EDTA tubes by collaborating institutions according to the institutions' own protocols. For TCRbeta analysis, collaborators shipped samples in one of three forms: frozen whole blood, isolated PBMCs, or DNA extracted from either of those sample types. TCRbeta CDR3 regions were amplified from genomic DNA using the immunoSEQ Assay, a bias-controlled multiplex PCR. The original methods were these. The number of nucleated cells in each sample was estimated by amplification of reference gene primers within the assay. To quantify the absolute abundance of each unique TCRbeta CDR3 rearrangement, sequence reads were collapsed and filtered. For each sample, productive Simpson clonality was calculated by taking the square root of Simpson's diversity index across productive rearrangements. TCRdb took over this immuneACCESS table, retaining in-frame rearrangements with V and J assigned. Such tables are incomplete; in checked studies, under half of the missing clones stem from an unresolved V gene, and the remainder is unexplained. D and trimming were read from the DNA, whereas the V and J calls and clone size are those reported in that table. The sample has some 45,000 clones on record, around 85% of them singletons. The ten largest clonotypes hold roughly 33% of the sample.

The paper as a whole reports these results and caveats: The amount of clinical and demographic metadata varied by source and participant and was provided uncurated.

As regards this clone: It has no known antigen specificity. Base qualities are not recorded, but no much larger clone differs from it by a single base.

CDR1 and CDR2 are drawn from the germline V gene: SGHTA, FQGNSA. V sheds 1 base and J sheds 9 bases, leaving 15 bases between their ends. The CDR3 covers 14 residues, taking in both the cysteine and the phenylalanine. Just CDR3 DNA is preserved here, 42 bases in frame from base 1. The sequenced sample consisted of peripheral blood. The V gene is TRBV7-2 and the J gene is TRBJ1-1, and the D gene may be TRBD1, 6 bases matching. The source of this sequence is a woman aged 80 or over with acute or convalescent COVID-19. In nucleotides, the sequence is TGTGCCAGCAGCTTAGTTGGCAGGGGCGTGCAAGCTTTCTTT. Translated, this gives CASSLVGRGVQAFF.